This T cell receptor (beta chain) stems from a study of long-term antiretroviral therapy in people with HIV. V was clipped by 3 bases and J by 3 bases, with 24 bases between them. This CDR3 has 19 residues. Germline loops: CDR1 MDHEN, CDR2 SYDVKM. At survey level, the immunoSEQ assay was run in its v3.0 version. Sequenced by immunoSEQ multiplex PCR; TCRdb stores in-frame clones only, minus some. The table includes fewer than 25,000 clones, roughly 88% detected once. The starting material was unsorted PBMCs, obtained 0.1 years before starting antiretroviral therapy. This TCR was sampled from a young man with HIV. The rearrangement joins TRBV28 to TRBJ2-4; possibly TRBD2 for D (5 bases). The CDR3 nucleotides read TGTGCCAGCAGTTTTGGGCGGGTATGGACCCCCAGTGTCAAAAACATTCAGTACTTC. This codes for CASSFGRVWTPSVKNIQYF.